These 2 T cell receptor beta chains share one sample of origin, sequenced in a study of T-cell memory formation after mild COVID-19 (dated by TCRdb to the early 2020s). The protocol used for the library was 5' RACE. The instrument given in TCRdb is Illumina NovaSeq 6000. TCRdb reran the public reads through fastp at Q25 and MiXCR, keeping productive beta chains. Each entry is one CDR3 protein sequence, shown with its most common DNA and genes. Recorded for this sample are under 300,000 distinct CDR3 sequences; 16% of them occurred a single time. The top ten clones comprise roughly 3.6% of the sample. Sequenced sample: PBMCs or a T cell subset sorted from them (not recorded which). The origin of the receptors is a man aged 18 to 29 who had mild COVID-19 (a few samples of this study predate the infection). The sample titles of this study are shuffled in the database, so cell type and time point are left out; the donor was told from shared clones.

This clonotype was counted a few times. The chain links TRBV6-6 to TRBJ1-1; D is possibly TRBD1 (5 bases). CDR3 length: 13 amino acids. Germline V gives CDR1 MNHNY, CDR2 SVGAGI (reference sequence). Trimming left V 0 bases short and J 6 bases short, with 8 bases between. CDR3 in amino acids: CASSYSLGAEAFF. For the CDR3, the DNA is TGTGCCAGCAGTTACTCGTTGGGGGCTGAAGCTTTCTTT.

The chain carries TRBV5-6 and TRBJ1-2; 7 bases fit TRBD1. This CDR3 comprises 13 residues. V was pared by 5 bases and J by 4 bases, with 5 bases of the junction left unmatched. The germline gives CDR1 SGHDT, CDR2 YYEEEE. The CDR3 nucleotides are TGTGCCAGCAGACAGGGGCTGATCTATGGCTACACCTTC. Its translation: CASRQGLIYGYTF.